Shown below are 25 T cell receptor beta chains from a single sample sequenced in a study of beta chain features in type 1 diabetes listed by TCRdb under 2018. Libraries were made using the immunoSEQ multiplex PCR assay. All of the isolated RNA was reverse transcribed with the High Capacity cDNA Reverse Transcription Kit, so expressed TCRB transcripts were sequenced. As stored in TCRdb, this immuneACCESS dataset retains in-frame rearrangements with V and J assigned. A fraction of the clones does not appear; measured against another copy, unresolved V genes explain less than half of the discrepancy, and the remainder lacks a known reason. The sample records about 320,000 clones, around 15% of which are singletons. The ten largest clones add up to roughly 6.7% of the sample. The source material was central memory CD4+ T cells from blood. The receptor source for this set is a man aged 25 to 40 in good health.

The rearrangement joins TRBV5-4 to TRBJ2-3; 8 positions match TRBD2. Per germline, CDR1 SGHNT and CDR2 YYREEE (reference sequence). J was trimmed by 0 bases and V by 4 bases; bases with no gene match: 7. The CDR3 sequence is 16 residues long. In nucleotides, the CDR3 is TGTGCCAGCAGCCCCGGAGGCGGGGGGAGCACAGATACGCAGTATTTT. It translates to CASSPGGGGSTDTQYF.

The chain combines TRBV15 with TRBJ2-4; 12 positions match TRBD1. Per the germline V gene, CDR1 is LNHNV and CDR2 is YYDKDF (reference sequence). The CDR3 loop spans 16 amino acids. V shed 3 bases and J 1 base; nucleotides not matched to a gene: 1. The CDR3 sequence is CATSRGTGGAKNIQYF. The CDR3 nucleotides read TGTGCCACCAGCAGGGGGACAGGGGGCGCCAAAAACATTCAGTACTTC.

This chain uses TRBV6-5 with TRBJ1-2, with D uncertain. Per the germline V gene, CDR1 is MNHEY and CDR2 is SVGAGI. The CDR3 spans 13 residues. The V and J ends lost 2 bases and 2 bases respectively, with 6 bases between them. CDR3 DNA: TGTGCCAGCAGTTACCGGCAGAACTATGGCTACACCTTC. This translates into CASSYRQNYGYTF.

The rearrangement links TRBV5-1 to TRBJ2-4; TRBD2 aligns across 8 bases. Germline-derived CDR1 and CDR2 are SGHRS and YFSETQ. Trimming at V came to 1 base and at J to 15 bases, leaving 18 bases not matched to a gene. There are 16 residues in the CDR3. The CDR3 bases are TGCGCCAGCAGCTTGTGGGCCCCAAGCGGGAGCAACCCCCTGTACTTC. Protein sequence: CASSLWAPSGSNPLYF.

The chain links TRBV18 to TRBJ1-2; D not resolved. The CDR3 is 16 amino acids. The germline V and J ends were trimmed by 2 bases and 2 bases, with 15 bases remaining between them. Germline assignment: CDR1 KGHSH and CDR2 LQKENI. CDR3 sequence: CASSPNSRGGNYGYTF. DNA of the CDR3: TGTGCCAGCTCACCAAATAGTCGGGGAGGAAACTATGGCTACACCTTC.

The chain employs TRBV5-8 and TRBJ2-1, with TRBD2 as a possible D gene (7 bases). Germline lookup yields CDR1 SGHTS and CDR2 YDEGEE. V dropped 1 base and J dropped 6 bases, with 14 bases sitting between them. This CDR3 spans 15 amino acids. CDR3 sequence: CASSLRGRGGNEQFF. The CDR3 DNA sequence: TGTGCCAGCAGCTTGAGGGGGAGGGGTGGCAATGAGCAGTTCTTC.

The chain uses TRBV6-1 and TRBJ1-4; tentatively, D is TRBD1 (5 bases). The CDR3 sequence is 15 residues long. Germline-derived CDR1 and CDR2 are MNHNS and SASEGT. V was cut by 5 bases and J by 5 bases, with 15 bases left in between. CDR3 in amino acids: CASSSGGVLNEKLFF. The CDR3 nucleotides read TGTGCCAGCAGTTCGGGAGGGGTCCTAAATGAAAAACTGTTTTTT.

This chain connects TRBV5-1 to TRBJ2-3, with D unclear. Trimming pared 4 bases from V and 2 bases from J, leaving 5 bases between. Germline values: CDR1 SGHRS, CDR2 YFSETQ. CDR3 length equals 12 residues. CDR3 coding DNA: TGCGCCAGCAGCCCTAACACAGATACGCAGTATTTT. It codes for CASSPNTDTQYF.

This clone was detected only a few times. J is TRBJ2-1 and V is TRBV10-3; 7 bases line up with TRBD2. J lost 4 bases, V lost 6 bases, and 9 bases had no gene match. The germline V gene has CDR1 ENHRY and CDR2 SYGVKD. The length of the CDR3 is 15 residues. The CDR3 nucleotides are TGTGCCATCAGGGAAGCGGGGAGGGGATACAATGAGCAGTTCTTC. Translating it yields CAIREAGRGYNEQFF.

The genes are TRBV20-1 and TRBJ2-1; TRBD1 might be the D (6 bases). There are 11 residues in the CDR3. Trimming removed 3 bases from V and 8 bases from J, with 8 bases in between. Germline assignment: CDR1 DFQATT and CDR2 SNEGSKA (reference sequence). CDR3 sequence reads: CSASEGDEQFF. In DNA, the CDR3 is TGCAGTGCTAGTGAGGGGGATGAGCAGTTCTTC.

In this sample, this clone turned up a few times. The chain carries TRBV13 and TRBJ2-5, with 7 bases lining up with TRBD1. Unmatched junction bases numbered 2, after V lost 2 bases and J lost 5 bases. The CDR3 consists of 13 residues. CDR1 PRHDT and CDR2 FYEKMQ come from the germline V gene (reference sequence). CDR3: CASSLPRGETQYF. As DNA, the CDR3 is TGTGCCAGCAGCTTACCCAGGGGGGAGACCCAGTACTTC.

Only a few counts were recorded for this clone. The chain couples TRBV4-3 to TRBJ1-5, with D uncertain. The CDR3 loop spans 16 amino acids. The V gene's germline CDR1 is LGHNA and CDR2 YSLEER. The germline V and J ends were trimmed by 1 base and 5 bases, with 15 bases remaining between them. The CDR3 reads CASSQGRAGPYQPQHF. CDR3 nucleotides: TGCGCCAGCAGCCAAGGTAGAGCTGGGCCTTATCAGCCCCAGCATTTT.

The chain uses TRBV27 and TRBJ2-7; 9 bases are a match to TRBD1. V gave up 6 bases and J gave up 0 bases; unmatched junction bases: 6. CDR1 and CDR2 from the germline V gene are MNHEY and SMNVEV (reference sequence). The length of the CDR3 is 15 residues. CDR3 in DNA: TGTGCCAGCAGGCGACAGGGGGAGACCTCCTACGAGCAGTACTTC. Translation: CASRRQGETSYEQYF.

The chain couples TRBV11-2 to TRBJ2-1; 8 bases agree with TRBD2. Trimming at V came to 3 bases and at J to 8 bases, leaving 15 bases not matched to a gene. CDR1 is SGHAT and CDR2 is FQNNGV in the germline V gene. This CDR3 is built from 17 residues. The CDR3 protein is CASSLTFSSGLKYEQFF. The CDR3 DNA reads as TGTGCCAGCAGCTTGACCTTTTCTAGCGGGCTTAAGTATGAGCAGTTCTTC.

This sequence joins TRBV7-6 and TRBJ1-4, with TRBD1 identical over 9 bases. This CDR3 is 15 amino acids long. Germline CDR1 and CDR2: SGHVS and FNYEAQ. Unmatched junction bases numbered 8, after V lost 2 bases and J lost 10 bases. The CDR3 sequence is CASSLKGQGSGKLFF. CDR3 coding DNA: TGTGCCAGCAGCTTAAAGGGACAGGGTAGTGGAAAACTGTTTTTT.

The CDR3 loop reads CASSQTGLAGGADTQYF. In DNA form, the CDR3 reads TGCGCCAGCAGCCAAACGGGACTAGCGGGGGGGGCAGATACGCAGTATTTT. The genes are TRBV4-3 and TRBJ2-3; 16 nucleotides agree with TRBD2. This CDR3 has 17 amino acids. V lost 2 bases, J lost 4 bases, and 3 bases stayed unmatched. Germline loops: CDR1 LGHNA, CDR2 YSLEER.

The rearrangement uses TRBV11-2 and TRBJ2-7, with a possible D match to TRBD2 (6 bases). The CDR3 spans 12 residues. Trimming took off 8 bases at V and 0 bases at J, with 8 bases between the two ends. The germline gives CDR1 SGHAT, CDR2 FQNNGV. CDR3 DNA: TGTGCCAGCTCGGGGGACTCCTACGAGCAGTACTTC. It codes for CASSGDSYEQYF.

The chain joins TRBV7-8 to TRBJ2-1, with 7 bases lining up with TRBD2. CDR1 is SGHVS and CDR2 is FQNEAQ in the germline V gene. This CDR3 comprises 11 residues. Trimming took 5 bases from V and 13 from J; bases not matched to a gene: 5. The CDR3 reads CASSRGDAQFF. Written as DNA, the CDR3 is TGTGCCAGCAGCCGGGGGGACGCTCAGTTCTTC.

This clone was seen repeatedly, ten times or more. The chain couples TRBV19 to TRBJ1-1, with 8 nucleotides matching TRBD1. In germline, CDR1 is LNHDA, CDR2 SQIVND (reference sequence). The CDR3 is 17 residues long. J lost 4 bases, V lost 4 bases, and 14 bases had no gene match. The CDR3 DNA sequence: TGTGCCAGTAGTAAGGACAGGGATTGGGTAGGGGGCACTGAAGCTTTCTTT. It is translated as CASSKDRDWVGGTEAFF.

The chain employs TRBV4-3 and TRBJ2-3; no clear D gene. CDR3 length: 16 amino acids. V gave up 0 bases and J gave up 2 bases, with 12 bases separating them. Germline V gene lookup returns CDR1 LGHNA and CDR2 YSLEER. CDR3 in DNA: TGCGCCAGCAGCCAAGAGGGTGGTGGGTACACAGATACGCAGTATTTT. This translates into CASSQEGGGYTDTQYF.

The chain employs TRBV29-1 and TRBJ2-7; D is undetermined. CDR1 and CDR2 from the germline V gene are SQVTM and ANQGSEA. The CDR3 runs 13 residues. Trimming pared 2 bases from V and 0 bases from J, leaving 8 bases between. The CDR3 DNA follows: TGCAGCGTTGAAATGTCTGCCTCCTACGAGCAGTACTTC. Protein sequence: CSVEMSASYEQYF.

This clone was detected a few times. The rearrangement links TRBV29-1 to TRBJ1-1; D is unclear. The CDR3 is 13 residues long. The V end was cut by 7 bases, the J end by 5 bases, with 17 bases between. Germline V gene data show CDR1 as SQVTM and CDR2 as ANQGSEA. The CDR3 DNA reads as TGCAGCGCAGAAGGGAATTTTAGGACTGAAGCTTTCTTT. Translating it yields CSAEGNFRTEAFF.

This clone came up many times. Other DNA sequences in the sample encode the same CDR3. V usage is TRBV18 and J usage is TRBJ1-2; 7 positions match TRBD1. The V gene's germline CDR1 is KGHSH and CDR2 LQKENI. J gave up 1 base and V 3 bases, and 2 bases lay outside the gene matches. The CDR3 covers 14 residues. CDR3 protein: CASSPGTDNYGYTF. Here the CDR3 DNA reads TGTGCCAGCTCACCTGGGACAGATAACTATGGCTACACCTTC.

This clone was counted only a few times. The V and J genes are TRBV7-9 and TRBJ2-3; unclear D gene. Trimming removed 4 bases at V and 9 bases at J, with 11 bases between. Germline V gives CDR1 SEHNR, CDR2 FQNEAQ (reference sequence). This CDR3 has 12 residues. CDR3 sequence: CASSSLNPTQYF. Written as DNA, the CDR3 is TGTGCCAGCAGCTCCCTAAACCCCACGCAGTATTTT.

This clone has a handful of counts. This chain uses TRBV2 with TRBJ2-5, with D tentatively TRBD1 (6 bases). The CDR3 runs to 14 residues. Germline-derived CDR1 and CDR2 are SNHLY and FYNNEI. V lost 6 bases, J lost 5 bases, and 16 bases lay in between. CDR3 sequence (DNA): TGTGCCAGCAGCCTCGTAAGGGGGATGGAGACCCAGTACTTC. Its translation: CASSLVRGMETQYF.